These T cell receptor beta chains were read from a single sample in a study of blood T cell repertoires in COVID-19. Libraries were prepared by immunoSEQ multiplex PCR; TCRdb keeps only in-frame clonotypes and omits some of them. The sample consists of some 97,000 clones, roughly 86% of them appearing once. The source material was peripheral blood. The receptors originated from a woman aged 55-69 years with acute or convalescent COVID-19. The conserved cysteine and the conserved F or W are not part of the CDR3 here.

V gene: TRBV10-1
J gene: TRBJ2-1
CDR3 protein: ASTPLAGDGEQF

V gene: TRBV6-5
J gene: TRBJ2-7
CDR3 protein: ASSYAVGGSSYEQY

V gene: TRBV10-1
J gene: TRBJ1-6
CDR3 protein: ASSESRQGLLH

V gene: TRBV6-5
J gene: TRBJ2-7
CDR3 protein: ASTLGTVLSYEQY

V gene: TRBV2
J gene: TRBJ1-1
CDR3 protein: ASRGPGAEAF

V gene: TRBV19
J gene: TRBJ1-2
CDR3 protein: AARGRDRGYGYT

V gene: TRBV15
J gene: TRBJ2-1
CDR3 protein: ATGQGTYNEQF

V gene: TRBV28
J gene: TRBJ2-1
CDR3 protein: ASSELSGQLPNEQF

V gene: TRBV7-3
J gene: TRBJ2-1
CDR3 protein: ASSPEPGNYNEQF

V gene: TRBV19
J gene: TRBJ1-3
CDR3 protein: ASTPARGGIGNTIY

V gene: TRBV11-3
J gene: TRBJ1-2
CDR3 protein: ASSLEAGDYGYT

V gene: TRBV29-1
J gene: TRBJ1-2
CDR3 protein: SVPIDKELFSGVYGYT

V gene: TRBV28
J gene: TRBJ1-5
CDR3 protein: ASNLPDRFQPQH

V gene: TRBV30
J gene: TRBJ2-7
CDR3 protein: AWTRAYEQY

V gene: TRBV2
J gene: TRBJ1-2
CDR3 protein: ASSERLDYGYT

V gene: TRBV5-4
J gene: TRBJ1-2
CDR3 protein: ASSLRAIYGYT

V gene: TRBV12-3/TRBV12-4
J gene: TRBJ1-1
CDR3 protein: ASTRLGQTEAF

V gene: TRBV29-1
J gene: TRBJ1-2
CDR3 protein: SVESRGGPGYT

V gene: TRBV7-2
J gene: TRBJ1-5
CDR3 protein: ASSLQGGYQSQH

V gene: TRBV6-5
J gene: TRBJ2-7
CDR3 protein: ASSPSGRPSYEQY

V gene: TRBV14
J gene: TRBJ2-3
CDR3 protein: ASSRFRQGARTDTQY

V gene: TRBV15
J gene: TRBJ2-1
CDR3 protein: ATSPRTSGSGEQF

V gene: TRBV7-8
J gene: TRBJ1-2
CDR3 protein: ASSPLTGDGYT

V gene: TRBV15
J gene: TRBJ2-3
CDR3 protein: ATRERDTDTQY

V gene: TRBV7-2
J gene: TRBJ2-7
CDR3 protein: ASSLFAVYEQY

V gene: TRBV28
J gene: TRBJ1-5
CDR3 protein: ASRTTKSRHQPQH

V gene: TRBV29-1
J gene: TRBJ2-3
CDR3 protein: SVRSGGRTDTQY

V gene: TRBV1
J gene: TRBJ2-3
CDR3 protein: TSSQDLSLAGVCTDTQY

V gene: TRBV5-1
J gene: TRBJ2-7
CDR3 protein: ASSPQGLAGGAEQY

V gene: TRBV15
J gene: TRBJ1-3
CDR3 protein: ATSRDSGASSGNTIY